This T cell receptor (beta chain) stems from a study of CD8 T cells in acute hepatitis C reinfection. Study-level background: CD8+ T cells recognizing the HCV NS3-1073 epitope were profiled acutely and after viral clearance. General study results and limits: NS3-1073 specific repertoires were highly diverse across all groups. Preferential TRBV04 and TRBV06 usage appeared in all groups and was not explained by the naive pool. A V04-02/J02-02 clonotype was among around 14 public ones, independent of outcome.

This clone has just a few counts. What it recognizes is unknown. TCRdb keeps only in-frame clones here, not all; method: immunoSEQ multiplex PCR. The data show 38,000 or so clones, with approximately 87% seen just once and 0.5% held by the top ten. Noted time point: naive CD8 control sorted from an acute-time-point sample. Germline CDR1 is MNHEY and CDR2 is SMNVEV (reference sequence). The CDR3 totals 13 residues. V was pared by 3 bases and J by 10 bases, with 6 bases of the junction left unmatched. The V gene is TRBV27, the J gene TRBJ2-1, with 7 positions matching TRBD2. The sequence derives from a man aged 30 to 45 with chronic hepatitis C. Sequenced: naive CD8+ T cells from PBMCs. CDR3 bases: TGTGCCAGCAGTTTTCAGCGGGGTATGGAGCAGTTCTTC. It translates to CASSFQRGMEQFF.